Below are 13 T cell receptor beta chains sequenced from a single sample in a study of T cell repertoires in cytomegalovirus infection. Their antigens remain unidentified. TCRdb independently ran MiXCR on the reads; one entry per CDR3 protein. Here the sample spans about 310,000 distinct CDR3 sequences, just under 25% being singletons. The specimen comprised cultured PBMCs, sampled from culture after CMV antigen stimulation. These receptors came from a human donor in good health (CMV status not recorded). Some clones in this sample may be carry-over from other donors' samples.

This clonotype was observed a handful of times. The chain joins TRBV7-6 to TRBJ2-3; 12 bases agree with TRBD2. The V gene end was trimmed by 3 bases and the J gene end by 1 base; junction bases not matched to a gene: 8. The CDR3 loop spans 18 amino acids. Germline V gene sequence: CDR1 SGHVS, CDR2 FNYEAQ. The CDR3 bases are TGTGCCAGCAGCTTGACTAGCGGGAGAGGTTTGGGCACAGATACGCAGTATTTT. Protein product: CASSLTSGRGLGTDTQYF.

Ten or more counts support this clonotype. This chain joins TRBV7-2 and TRBJ2-3; no clear D. V lost 5 bases to trimming and J lost 2 bases, with 5 bases between them. Germline lookup yields CDR1 SGHTA and CDR2 FQGNSA. This CDR3 has 12 residues. CDR3 nucleotide sequence: TGTGCCAGCAGCGGTTACACAGATACGCAGTATTTT. This translates into CASSGYTDTQYF.

This clonotype has a count of ten or more. V gene TRBV6-1 combines with J gene TRBJ2-7; TRBD1 aligns across 9 bases. The CDR3 runs 16 residues. The junction had 7 bases not matched to a gene; V was cut back by 2 bases and J by 2 bases. Germline CDR1 MNHNS, CDR2 SASEGT. CDR3 in DNA: TGTGCCAGCAGTGAAAGTCTCGGGGACAGGGCCTACGAGCAGTACTTC. This translates into CASSESLGDRAYEQYF.

This clonotype was detected only once. The rearrangement uses TRBV6-2 or TRBV6-3 and TRBJ2-1, with 12 bases that match TRBD2. The germline CDR1 and CDR2 sequences are MNHEY and SVGEGT. The CDR3 is 15 amino acids. J lost 6 bases, V lost 3 bases, and 3 bases had no gene match. The CDR3 sequence is CASSYGGLAGNEQFF. CDR3 DNA: TGTGCCAGCAGTTATGGGGGACTAGCGGGCAATGAGCAGTTCTTC.

This clonotype was seen just once. The V call is TRBV7-1, the J call TRBJ1-1; possibly TRBD1 for D (6 bases). TRBV7-1 is assigned to the ORF class and has an uncertain function. V was clipped by 5 bases and J by 1 base, with 20 bases between them. The CDR3 has 17 residues. CDR3 DNA sequence: TGTGCCAGCAGCCAACTCGGGGGGCTCGAGACGAACACTGAAGCTTTCTTT. It yields the protein CASSQLGGLETNTEAFF.

The V gene is TRBV27, the J gene TRBJ1-2, with unresolved D. Germline V gene sequence: CDR1 MNHEY, CDR2 SMNVEV (reference sequence). The CDR3 runs 17 residues. Deletions cut 3 bases from V and 4 bases from J, with 21 bases between. The CDR3 DNA reads as TGTGCCAGCAGTTTCGCCCAAGGCGGGGAGATGTCCTATGGCTACACCTTC. Translated, it gives CASSFAQGGEMSYGYTF.

This clonotype was found a few times. The rearrangement links TRBV6-6 to TRBJ2-7; the D is unclear. The ends were cut back, 8 bases at V and 0 bases at J, with 14 bases in the middle. Looked up from germline, CDR1 is MNHNY and CDR2 is SVGAGI (reference sequence). The CDR3 runs to 14 residues. This CDR3 reads CASVASADSYEQYF. The CDR3 DNA is TGTGCCAGCGTCGCGAGCGCGGACTCCTACGAGCAGTACTTC.

DNA of the CDR3: TGTGCCAGCAGCCAGGGGCGGGCCTCCTACGAGCAGTACTTC. This encodes CASSQGRASYEQYF. The gene calls are TRBV3-1 and TRBJ2-7; either TRBD1 or TRBD2 may supply D (5 bases each). CDR1 is LGHDT, CDR2 YNNKEL, per germline (reference sequence). V dropped 3 bases and J dropped 0 bases, with 9 bases sitting between them. The CDR3 contains 14 residues.

In regard to this clonotype: This may arise from a read error, as a much more abundant clone is one base away. The V call is TRBV7-2, the J call TRBJ1-5, with 7 bases fitting TRBD1. Per germline, CDR1 SGHTA and CDR2 FQGNSA. The CDR3 contains 17 residues. V shed 1 base, J shed 5 bases, and the junction held 11 bases outside the gene matches. Written as DNA, the CDR3 is TGTGCCAGCAGCTTAGGAGGACAGGTCCGGGGGTATCAGCCCCAGCATTTT. Its translation is CASSLGGQVRGYQPQHF. The complete variable domain, with remaining parts taken from reference TRBV7-2 and TRBJ1-5, reads GAGVSQSPSNKVTEKGKDVELRCDPISGHTALYWYRQSLGQGLEFLIYFQGNSAPDKSGLPSDRFSAERTGGSVSTLTIQRTQQEDSAVYLCASSLGGQVRGYQPQHFGDGTRLSIL.

J is TRBJ1-3 and V is TRBV19; D is undetermined. The CDR3 is 14 residues long. The germline V gene encodes CDR1 LNHDA and CDR2 SQIVND (reference sequence). Trimming removed 5 bases from V and 0 bases from J, with 8 bases in between. The CDR3 sequence: CASSLEDSGNTIYF. The CDR3 DNA sequence: TGTGCCAGTAGTTTGGAGGACTCTGGAAACACCATATATTTT.

The genes are TRBV6-2 or TRBV6-3 and TRBJ2-2; 7 bases are a match to TRBD2. Germline V lookup: CDR1 MNHEY, CDR2 SVGEGT. J gave up 6 bases and V 6 bases, and 7 bases lay outside the gene matches. The CDR3 contains 14 residues. The CDR3 protein is CASRGREFPGELFF. DNA for the CDR3: TGTGCCAGCAGAGGGCGGGAGTTCCCCGGGGAGCTGTTTTTT.

The sample holds a few counts of this clonotype. J is TRBJ2-1 and V is TRBV6-5; 8 nucleotides agree with TRBD1. Per the germline V gene, CDR1 is MNHEY and CDR2 is SVGAGI. V gave up 6 bases and J gave up 1 base; unmatched junction bases: 8. This CDR3 comprises 16 residues. The CDR3 spells CASRVDRGRSYNEQFF. The CDR3 DNA is TGTGCCAGCAGAGTTGACAGGGGCCGGTCCTACAATGAGCAGTTCTTC.

The chain uses TRBV6-6 and TRBJ2-4, with 10 nucleotides matching TRBD2. V was pared by 4 bases and J by 0 bases, with 0 bases of the junction left unmatched. From germline, CDR1 is MNHNY and CDR2 SVGAGI (reference sequence). The CDR3 is 15 amino acids. The CDR3 protein is CASSWTSGAKNIQYF. The CDR3 bases are TGTGCCAGCAGTTGGACTAGCGGAGCCAAAAACATTCAGTACTTC.